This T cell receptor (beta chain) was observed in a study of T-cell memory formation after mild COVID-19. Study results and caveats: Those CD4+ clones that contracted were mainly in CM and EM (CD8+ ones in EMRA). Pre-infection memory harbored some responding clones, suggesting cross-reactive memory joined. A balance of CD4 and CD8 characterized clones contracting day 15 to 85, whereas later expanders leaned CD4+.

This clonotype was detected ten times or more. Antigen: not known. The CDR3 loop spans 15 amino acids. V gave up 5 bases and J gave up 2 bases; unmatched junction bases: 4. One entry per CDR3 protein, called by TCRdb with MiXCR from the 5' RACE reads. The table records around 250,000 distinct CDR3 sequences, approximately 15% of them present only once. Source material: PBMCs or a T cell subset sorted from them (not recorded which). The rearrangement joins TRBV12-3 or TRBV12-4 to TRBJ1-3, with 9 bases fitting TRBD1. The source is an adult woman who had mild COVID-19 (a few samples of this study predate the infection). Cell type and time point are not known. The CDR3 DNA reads TGTGCCAGCAGTCGCAGACAGGGGGCTGGAAACACCATATATTTT. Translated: CASSRRQGAGNTIYF.